The present T cell receptor (beta chain) was sequenced within a study of T-cell reconstitution after alpha-beta-depleted transplantation in children. Study results and limitations: The authors attributed T-cell counts and diversity one year after transplant mostly to newly produced T cells. It was surviving recipient T cells and thymic progenitors that gave some patients high TCRbeta diversity at day 60. At around two months after transplant, the alpha-beta T cells were reportedly derived from several hundred expanded clones that came from non-depleted graft cells.

The CDR3 consists of 14 residues. V shed 0 bases and J shed 0 bases, with 9 bases lying between them. Germline CDR1 reads DFQATT; CDR2 reads SNEGSKA (reference sequence). Comment on this clonotype: The target antigen is unknown.

This sample's TCRbeta library carried unique molecular identifier barcodes. TCRdb used MiXCR to reprocess the PCR reads, holding one entry per CDR3 protein. The sample records 450,000 to 700,000 distinct CDR3 sequences, roughly 27% being singletons. The starting material was PBMCs, obtained before TCRalphabeta/CD19-depleted stem cell transplant. The clonotype was recovered from a boy under two years old with Wiskott-Aldrich syndrome, due to receive a stem cell transplant. This chain uses TRBV20-1 with TRBJ2-7, with D uncertain. In DNA form, the CDR3 reads TGCAGTGCTAGAGACATCATCTCCTCCTACGAGCAGTACTTC. Translation gives CSARDIISSYEQYF.